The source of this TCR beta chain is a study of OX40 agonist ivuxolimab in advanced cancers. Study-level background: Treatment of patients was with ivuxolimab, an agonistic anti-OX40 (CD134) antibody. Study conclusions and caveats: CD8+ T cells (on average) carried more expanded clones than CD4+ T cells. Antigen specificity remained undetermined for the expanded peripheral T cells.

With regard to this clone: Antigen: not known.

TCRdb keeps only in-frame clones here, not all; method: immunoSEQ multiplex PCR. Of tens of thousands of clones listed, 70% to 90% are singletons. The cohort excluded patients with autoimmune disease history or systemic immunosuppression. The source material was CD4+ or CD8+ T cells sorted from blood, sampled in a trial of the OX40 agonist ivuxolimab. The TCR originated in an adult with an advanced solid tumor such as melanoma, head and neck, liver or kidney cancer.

Written as DNA, the CDR3 is TGTGCCAGCAGCCCGAACCAGGGTTCGAATGGCTACACCTTC. This translates into CASSPNQGSNGYTF. The genes are TRBV9 and TRBJ1-2, with a weak D call TRBD1 (5 bases). This CDR3 has 14 residues. V was shortened by 4 bases and J by 6 bases, with 16 bases between the two germline ends. The germline V gene encodes CDR1 SGDLS and CDR2 YYNGEE.